One TCR beta chain is described in this entry. The data belong to a study of blood T cell repertoires in COVID-19. At the level of the study: PBMCs, B-cell-depleted T cells, or T cells were the source of the cDNA or gDNA that made up the material.

Methods used by the authors: Reference gene primer amplification yielded estimated nucleated cell counts. The data were produced by immunoSEQ multiplex PCR, yet TCRdb's version contains in-frame clones alone and is incomplete. V, J and clone size reflect that table, while D and trimming were determined from the DNA. The sample includes about 210,000 clones, around three quarters of them seen just once. Sequencing was performed on peripheral blood. The receptor comes from a woman between 65 and 79 years old with acute or convalescent COVID-19.

This CDR3 reads CASAVVAGAPQETQYF. CDR3 bases: TGTGCCAGCGCGGTTGTAGCGGGGGCCCCCCAAGAGACCCAGTACTTC. V is TRBV7-2 and J is TRBJ2-5, with 9 bases fitting TRBD2. The CDR3 is 16 amino acids. The V gene's germline CDR1 is SGHTA and CDR2 FQGNSA. Unmatched junction bases numbered 11, after V lost 8 bases and J lost 1 base.